A selection of T cell receptor beta chains follows, all from one sample in a study of blood T cells in healthy people across ages. Via MiXCR, TCRdb re-called the 5' RACE reads, giving one row per CDR3 protein. Altogether more than 700,000 distinct CDR3 sequences are present, about 46% being singletons, with the ten largest covering 15% to 20%. The source material was blood. These receptor sequences come from a man older than 75 in good health. Both conserved end residues are part of each CDR3. The D gene is left open where the match is weak. Where a row states a size, it is once, few, many or the class of an expanded clone; other rows omit it.

v_gene	d_gene	abundance	j_gene	CDR3aa	CDR3nt
TRBV10-3	-	-	TRBJ2-3	CAISEGLTQGDTQYF	TGTGCCATCAGTGAGGGGTTGACCCAGGGAGATACGCAGTATTTT
TRBV18	TRBD1	few	TRBJ2-5	CASSQDREETQYF	TGTGCCAGCTCACAGGACAGGGAAGAGACCCAGTACTTC
TRBV29-1	-	-	TRBJ2-7	CSVKRDHALYEQYF	TGCAGCGTGAAAAGGGATCACGCCCTTTACGAGCAGTACTTC
TRBV12-3/TRBV12-4	-	-	TRBJ1-5	CASSFHLDNQPQHF	TGTGCCAGCAGTTTTCACCTCGATAATCAGCCCCAGCATTTT
TRBV5-6	-	-	TRBJ2-5	CASSLLGNQETQYF	TGTGCCAGCAGCTTGTTGGGGAACCAAGAGACCCAGTACTTC
TRBV5-1	TRBD1	-	TRBJ2-5	CASSLDRGDQETQYF	TGCGCCAGCAGCTTGGACAGGGGCGATCAAGAGACCCAGTACTTC
TRBV7-8	-	-	TRBJ2-5	CASSSRGGRESEQYF	TGTGCCAGCAGCTCACGAGGGGGCCGGGAGTCTGAGCAGTACTTC
TRBV7-3	-	-	TRBJ2-1	CASSLTVVTTANEQFF	TGTGCCAGCAGCTTAACTGTAGTGACTACAGCCAATGAGCAGTTCTTC
TRBV5-1	-	many	TRBJ2-7	CASSLGGLDEQYF	TGCGCCAGCAGCTTGGGTGGACTGGACGAGCAGTACTTC
TRBV15	-	-	TRBJ1-2	CATSRDGGPGPYGYTF	TGTGCCACCAGCAGAGATGGGGGGCCGGGCCCCTATGGCTACACCTTC
TRBV6-5	-	-	TRBJ2-1	CASSDAVTTGEQFF	TGTGCCAGCAGTGATGCGGTGACGACGGGGGAGCAGTTCTTC
TRBV27	TRBD2	-	TRBJ2-7	CASKRRAGVYEQYF	TGTGCCAGCAAAAGACGAGCGGGAGTTTACGAGCAGTACTTC
TRBV20-1	-	-	TRBJ2-1	CSARDHSEVNEQFF	TGCAGTGCTAGAGATCATAGCGAAGTCAATGAGCAGTTCTTC
TRBV6-5	-	few	TRBJ2-4	CATRGESSGAKNIQYF	TGTGCCACCCGGGGTGAGAGCAGTGGGGCCAAAAACATTCAGTACTTC
TRBV18	TRBD1	-	TRBJ2-1	CASSPRGQGAYNEQFF	TGTGCCAGCTCACCGCGGGGACAGGGTGCCTACAATGAGCAGTTCTTC
TRBV12-3/TRBV12-4	-	-	TRBJ1-4	CASSPEGEKLFF	TGTGCCAGCAGTCCTGAGGGCGAAAAACTGTTTTTT
TRBV7-6	TRBD1	once	TRBJ2-7	CASSWLEGQGYEQYF	TGTGCCAGCAGCTGGCTTGAAGGACAGGGCTACGAGCAGTACTTC